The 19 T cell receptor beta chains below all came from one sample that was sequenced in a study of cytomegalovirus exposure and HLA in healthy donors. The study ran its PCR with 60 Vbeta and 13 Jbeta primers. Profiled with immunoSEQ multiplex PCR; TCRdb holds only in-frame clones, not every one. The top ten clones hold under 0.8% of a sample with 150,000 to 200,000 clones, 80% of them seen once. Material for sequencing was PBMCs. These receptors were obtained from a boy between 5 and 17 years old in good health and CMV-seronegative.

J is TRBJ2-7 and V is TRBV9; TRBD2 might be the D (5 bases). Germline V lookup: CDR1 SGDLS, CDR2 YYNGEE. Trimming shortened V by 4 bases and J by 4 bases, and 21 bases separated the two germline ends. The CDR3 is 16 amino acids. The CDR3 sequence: CASSPSTGLPGYEQYF. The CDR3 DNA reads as TGTGCCAGCAGCCCTTCGACCGGACTTCCCGGGTACGAGCAGTACTTC.

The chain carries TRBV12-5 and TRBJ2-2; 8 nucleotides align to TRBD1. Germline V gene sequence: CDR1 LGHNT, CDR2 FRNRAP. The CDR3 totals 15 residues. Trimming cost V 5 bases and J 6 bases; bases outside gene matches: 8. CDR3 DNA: TGTGCTAGTGGTACGGGACAGGCGGGATCCGGGGAGCTGTTTTTT. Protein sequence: CASGTGQAGSGELFF.

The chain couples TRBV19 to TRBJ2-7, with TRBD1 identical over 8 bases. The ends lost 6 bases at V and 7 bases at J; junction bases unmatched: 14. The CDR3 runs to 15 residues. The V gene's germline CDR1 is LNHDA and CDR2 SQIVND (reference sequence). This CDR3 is CASRGTRTGTEEQYF. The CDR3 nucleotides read TGTGCCAGTAGAGGGACCAGGACAGGGACCGAAGAGCAGTACTTC.

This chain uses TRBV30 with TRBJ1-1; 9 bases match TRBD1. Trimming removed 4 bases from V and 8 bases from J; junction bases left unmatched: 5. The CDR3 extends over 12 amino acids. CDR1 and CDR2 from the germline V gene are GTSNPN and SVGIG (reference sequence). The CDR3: CAWKKQGAEAFF. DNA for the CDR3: TGTGCCTGGAAAAAACAGGGGGCGGAAGCTTTCTTT.

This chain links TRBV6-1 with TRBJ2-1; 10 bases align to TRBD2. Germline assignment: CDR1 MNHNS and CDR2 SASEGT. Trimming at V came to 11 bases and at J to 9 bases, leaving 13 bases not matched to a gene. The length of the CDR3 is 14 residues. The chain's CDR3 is CACRLSGGIVEQFF. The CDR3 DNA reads TGTGCCTGTCGACTTAGCGGGGGGATCGTTGAGCAGTTCTTC.

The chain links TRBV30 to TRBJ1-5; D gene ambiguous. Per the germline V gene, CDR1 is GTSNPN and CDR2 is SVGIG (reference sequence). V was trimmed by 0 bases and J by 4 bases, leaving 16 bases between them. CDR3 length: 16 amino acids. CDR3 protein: CAWSVGLLGGNQPQHF. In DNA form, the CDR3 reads TGTGCCTGGAGTGTAGGGCTCCTCGGCGGGAATCAGCCCCAGCATTTT. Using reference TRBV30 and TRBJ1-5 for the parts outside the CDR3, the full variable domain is SQTIHQWPATLVQPVGSPLSLECTVEGTSNPNLYWYRQAAGRGLQLLFYSVGIGQISSEVPQNLSASRPQDRQFILSSKKLLLSDSGFYLCAWSVGLLGGNQPQHFGDGTRLSIL.

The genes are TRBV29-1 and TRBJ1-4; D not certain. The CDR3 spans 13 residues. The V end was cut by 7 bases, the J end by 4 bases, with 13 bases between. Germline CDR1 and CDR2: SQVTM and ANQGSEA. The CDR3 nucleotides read TGCAGCGCACGGGGTCTCTTTAATGAAAAACTGTTTTTT. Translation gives CSARGLFNEKLFF. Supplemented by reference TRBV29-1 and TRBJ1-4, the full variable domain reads SAVISQKPSRDICQRGTSLTIQCQVDSQVTMMFWYRQQPGQSLTLIATANQGSEATYESGFVIDKFPISRPNLTFSTLTVSNMSPEDSSIYLCSARGLFNEKLFFGSGTQLSVL.

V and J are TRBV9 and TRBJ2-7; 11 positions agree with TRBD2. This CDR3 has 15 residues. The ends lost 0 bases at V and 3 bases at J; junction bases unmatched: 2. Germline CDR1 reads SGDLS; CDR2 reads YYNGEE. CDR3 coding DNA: TGTGCCAGCAGCGTAGGGACTAGCGGGTTCTACGAGCAGTACTTC. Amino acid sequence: CASSVGTSGFYEQYF.

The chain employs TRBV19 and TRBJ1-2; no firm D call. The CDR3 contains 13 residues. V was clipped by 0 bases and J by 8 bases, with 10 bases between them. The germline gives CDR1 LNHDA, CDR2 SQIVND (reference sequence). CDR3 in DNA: TGTGCCAGTAGTATAGATGGAGGGAGCGGCTACACCTTC. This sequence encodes CASSIDGGSGYTF.

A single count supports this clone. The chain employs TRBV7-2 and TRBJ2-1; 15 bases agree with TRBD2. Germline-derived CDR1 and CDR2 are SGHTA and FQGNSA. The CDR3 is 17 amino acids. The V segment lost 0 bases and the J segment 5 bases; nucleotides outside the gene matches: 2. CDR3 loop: CASSLAGTSGRHNEQFF. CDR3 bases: TGTGCCAGCAGCTTAGCCGGGACTAGCGGGAGGCACAATGAGCAGTTCTTC.

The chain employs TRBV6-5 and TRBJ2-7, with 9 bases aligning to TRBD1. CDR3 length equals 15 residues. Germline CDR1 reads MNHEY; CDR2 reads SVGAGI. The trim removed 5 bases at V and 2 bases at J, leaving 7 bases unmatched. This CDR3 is CASSPWTGDPYEQYF. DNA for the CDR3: TGTGCCAGCAGTCCCTGGACAGGGGACCCCTACGAGCAGTACTTC.

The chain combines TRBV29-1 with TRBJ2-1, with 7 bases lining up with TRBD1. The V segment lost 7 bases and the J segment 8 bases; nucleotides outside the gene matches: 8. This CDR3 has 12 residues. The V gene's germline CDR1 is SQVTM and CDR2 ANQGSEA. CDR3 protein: CSAPTGYDEQFF. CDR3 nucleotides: TGCAGCGCCCCGACAGGGTACGATGAGCAGTTCTTC.

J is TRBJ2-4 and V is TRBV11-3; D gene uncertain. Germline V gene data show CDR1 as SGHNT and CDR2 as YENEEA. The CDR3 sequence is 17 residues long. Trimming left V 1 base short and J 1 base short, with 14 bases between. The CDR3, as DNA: TGTGCCAGCAGCTTAGTTCCGGGTAAACCCGCCAAAAACATTCAGTACTTC. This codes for CASSLVPGKPAKNIQYF.

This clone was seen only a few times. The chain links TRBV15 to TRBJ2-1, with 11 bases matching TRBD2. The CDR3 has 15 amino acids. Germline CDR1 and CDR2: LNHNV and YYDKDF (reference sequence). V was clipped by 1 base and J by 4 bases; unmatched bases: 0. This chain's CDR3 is CATSRASGRYNEQFF. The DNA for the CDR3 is TGTGCCACCAGCAGAGCTAGCGGGAGGTACAATGAGCAGTTCTTC.

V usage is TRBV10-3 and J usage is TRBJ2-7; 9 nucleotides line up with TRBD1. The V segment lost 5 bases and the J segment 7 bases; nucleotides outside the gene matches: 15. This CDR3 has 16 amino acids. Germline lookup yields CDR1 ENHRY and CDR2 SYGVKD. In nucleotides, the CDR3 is TGTGCCATCAGTCCCCCGGGGACAGGGCGCACTAGAGAGCAGTACTTC. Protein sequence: CAISPPGTGRTREQYF.

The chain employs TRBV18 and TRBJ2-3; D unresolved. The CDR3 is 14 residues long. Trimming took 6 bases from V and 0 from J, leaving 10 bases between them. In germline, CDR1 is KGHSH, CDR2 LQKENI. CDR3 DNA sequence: TGTGCCAGCTCTCCCAGTCCGAGCACAGATACGCAGTATTTT. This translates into CASSPSPSTDTQYF.

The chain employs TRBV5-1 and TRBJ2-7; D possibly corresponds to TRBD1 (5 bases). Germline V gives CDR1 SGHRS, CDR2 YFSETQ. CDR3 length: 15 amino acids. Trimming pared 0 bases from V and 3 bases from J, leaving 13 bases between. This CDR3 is CASSLDTGSYYEQYF. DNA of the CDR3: TGCGCCAGCAGCTTGGATACAGGTTCTTACTACGAGCAGTACTTC.

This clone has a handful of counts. CDR3 sequence reads: CASSPGQANSPLHF. The CDR3 nucleotides read TGTGCCAGCAGTCCTGGACAGGCTAATTCACCCCTCCACTTT. The chain links TRBV6-5 to TRBJ1-6; TRBD1 matches 7 bases. Looked up from germline, CDR1 is MNHEY and CDR2 is SVGAGI. CDR3 length: 14 amino acids. Trimming cost V 5 bases and J 6 bases; bases outside gene matches: 4.

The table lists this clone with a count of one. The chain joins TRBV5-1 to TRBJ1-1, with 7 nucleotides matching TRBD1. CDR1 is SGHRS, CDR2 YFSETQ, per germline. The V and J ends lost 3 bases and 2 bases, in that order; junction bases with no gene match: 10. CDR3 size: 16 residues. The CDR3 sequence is CASSYYFGTDNTEAFF. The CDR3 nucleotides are TGCGCCAGCAGCTACTACTTTGGGACAGACAACACTGAAGCTTTCTTT. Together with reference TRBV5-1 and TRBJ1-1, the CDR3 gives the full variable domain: KAGVTQTPRYLIKTRGQQVTLSCSPISGHRSVSWYQQTPGQGLQFLFEYFSETQRNKGNFPGRFSGRQFSNSRSEMNVSTLELGDSALYLCASSYYFGTDNTEAFFGQGTRLTVV.